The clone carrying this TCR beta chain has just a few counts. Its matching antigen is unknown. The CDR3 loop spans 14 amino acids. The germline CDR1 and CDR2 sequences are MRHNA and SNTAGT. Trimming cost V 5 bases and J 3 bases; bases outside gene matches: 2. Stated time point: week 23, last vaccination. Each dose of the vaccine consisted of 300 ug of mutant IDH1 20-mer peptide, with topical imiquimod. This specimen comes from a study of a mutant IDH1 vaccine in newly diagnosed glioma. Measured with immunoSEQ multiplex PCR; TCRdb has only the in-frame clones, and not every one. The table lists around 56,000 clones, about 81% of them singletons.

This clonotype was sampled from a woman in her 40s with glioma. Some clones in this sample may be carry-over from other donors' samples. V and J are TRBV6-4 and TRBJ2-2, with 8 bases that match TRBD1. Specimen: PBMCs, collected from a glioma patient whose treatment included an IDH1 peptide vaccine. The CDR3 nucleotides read TGTGCCAGCAGTCAACAGGGGGACACCGGGGAGCTGTTTTTT. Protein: CASSQQGDTGELFF.